This TCR beta chain was recorded in a study of T cell changes during pregnancy in multiple sclerosis. TCRdb's table, derived via immunoSEQ multiplex PCR, lists solely in-frame clones and lacks some. The table shows about 40,000 clones, with more than 85% occurring only once. This CDR3 has 14 residues. Germline CDR1 reads SGDLS; CDR2 reads YYNGEE. The trim removed 4 bases at V and 5 bases at J, leaving 6 bases unmatched. The sample here was CD8+ T cells from peripheral blood mononuclear cells, taken in the first trimester of pregnancy. The rearrangement joins TRBV9 to TRBJ2-7, with 10 bases aligning to TRBD1. This clonotype was sampled from a female donor with multiple sclerosis, enrolled in a pregnancy study. CDR3 bases: TGTGCCAGCAGCCCCCCGGGACAGGGGAACGAGCAGTACTTC. Amino acids: CASSPPGQGNEQYF.